One and the same sample provided the 24 T cell receptor beta chains below, sequenced in a study of identical twins. TCRdb processed the 5' RACE reads anew with MiXCR; each CDR3 protein has one entry. The sample shows some 500,000 distinct CDR3 sequences, 13% to 15% of them seen only once. These same records also appear under a second study, on yellow fever vaccine responses in identical twins.

Sequenced: CD4+ T cells sorted from blood. The source of these receptors is a woman between 18 and 29 years old in good health.

This clonotype was seen more than once but under ten times. The J gene is TRBJ1-4, the V gene TRBV4-1, with 8 bases lining up with TRBD1. Germline-derived CDR1 and CDR2 are MGHRA and YSYEKL. Trimming took 2 bases from V and 3 from J; bases not matched to a gene: 5. The CDR3 contains 16 residues. Written as DNA, the CDR3 is TGCGCCAGCAGCCAAACCGGGACAGGCTCTAATGAAAAACTGTTTTTT. Translating it yields CASSQTGTGSNEKLFF.

This clonotype was seen a handful of times. The chain recombines TRBV20-1 with TRBJ2-7; no clear D. The CDR3 length is 12 residues. The V gene lost 2 bases and the J gene lost 1 base, with 6 bases spanning the gap. Germline CDR1 and CDR2: DFQATT and SNEGSKA (reference sequence). For the CDR3, the DNA is TGCAGTGCTAGAACTCTTTCCTACGAGCAGTACTTC. This translates into CSARTLSYEQYF.

The chain carries TRBV20-1 and TRBJ2-7; D ambiguous. CDR1 is DFQATT, CDR2 SNEGSKA, per germline (reference sequence). This CDR3 is built from 16 residues. V gave up 4 bases and J gave up 0 bases, with 19 bases separating them. DNA of the CDR3: TGCAGTGCTAAGAGGTGGGGTCTGATAGCCTCCTACGAGCAGTACTTC. This codes for CSAKRWGLIASYEQYF.

This clonotype occurred a few times. The genes are TRBV5-1 and TRBJ2-5, with D tentatively TRBD1 or TRBD2 (5 bases each). With 5 bases removed from V and 1 base from J, the gap between germline ends came to 9 bases. CDR1 and CDR2 from the germline V gene are SGHRS and YFSETQ. The CDR3 length is 13 residues. The CDR3 region has the DNA TGCGCCAGCAGGTGGGGGAGCCAAGAGACCCAGTACTTC. This translates into CASRWGSQETQYF.

The chain combines TRBV6-1 with TRBJ1-2; 8 bases agree with TRBD1. The V and J ends lost 6 bases and 2 bases, in that order; junction bases with no gene match: 8. Germline V CDR1 and CDR2: MNHNS, SASEGT. CDR3 length: 15 residues. CDR3 residues: CASRPGGAGNYGYTF. The CDR3 DNA reads as TGTGCCAGCAGACCAGGGGGCGCAGGGAACTATGGCTACACCTTC.

This clonotype has a handful of counts. V is TRBV11-2 and J is TRBJ2-4; possibly TRBD1 for D (6 bases). This CDR3 has 15 amino acids. V was clipped by 5 bases and J by 0 bases, with 11 bases between them. Germline values: CDR1 SGHAT, CDR2 FQNNGV. The CDR3 coding sequence is TGTGCCAGCAGCGGCTGGACAGTAGCCAAAAACATTCAGTACTTC. Residues: CASSGWTVAKNIQYF.

About this clonotype itself: This may be a read error, as it is one base from a much larger clone. The chain combines TRBV6-5 with TRBJ2-3; D is unclear. Germline-derived CDR1 and CDR2 are MNHEY and SVGAGI. There are 11 residues in the CDR3. V dropped 5 bases and J dropped 5 bases, with 5 bases sitting between them. The CDR3 loop is CASSQKDTQYF. The CDR3 region has the DNA TGTGCCAGCAGTCAGAAAGATACGCAGTATTTT.

The table lists this clonotype with a few counts. The chain is built from TRBV12-3 or TRBV12-4 and TRBJ1-1, with unresolved D. Deletions cut 6 bases from V and 2 bases from J, with 7 bases between. CDR3 length: 12 residues. CDR3 region: CASSYDNTEAFF. The DNA for the CDR3 is TGTGCCAGCAGCTACGATAACACTGAAGCTTTCTTT.

This clonotype was seen only once. This rearrangement joins TRBV9 to TRBJ2-1; TRBD1 or TRBD2 may be the D gene (5 bases each). The CDR3 covers 15 residues. Deletions cut 2 bases from V and 4 bases from J, with 13 bases between. The germline gives CDR1 SGDLS, CDR2 YYNGEE. The CDR3 is CASSVEGSNYNEQFF. DNA of the CDR3: TGTGCCAGCAGCGTTGAGGGGTCGAATTACAATGAGCAGTTCTTC.

This clonotype was counted only a few times. The genes are TRBV11-2 and TRBJ2-2, with TRBD2 matching over 8 bases. The CDR3 extends over 19 amino acids. V lost 5 bases, J lost 4 bases, and 18 bases stayed unmatched. Per germline, CDR1 SGHAT and CDR2 FQNNGV. The DNA of the CDR3 is TGTGCCAGCAGCCCAAGGGGGGTTACCGGGACTAGGGCCACCGGGGAGCTGTTTTTT. This encodes CASSPRGVTGTRATGELFF.

The chain links TRBV28 to TRBJ2-6; D gene uncertain. The CDR3 loop spans 15 amino acids. V was shortened by 6 bases and J by 0 bases, with 9 bases between the two germline ends. Germline CDR1 reads MDHEN; CDR2 reads SYDVKM. CDR3 loop: CASRIQTSGANVLTF. For the CDR3, the DNA is TGTGCCAGCAGGATACAGACCTCTGGGGCCAACGTCCTGACTTTC.

This sequence joins TRBV18 and TRBJ2-1; 10 nucleotides line up with TRBD2. Germline V gene lookup returns CDR1 KGHSH and CDR2 LQKENI. CDR3 length: 20 residues. Trimming removed 0 bases from V and 0 bases from J; junction bases left unmatched: 11. CDR3 amino acids: CASSPPSGRHTLSSYNEQFF. The CDR3 DNA is TGTGCCAGCTCACCACCTAGCGGGAGGCACACACTTAGCTCCTACAATGAGCAGTTCTTC.

The chain is built from TRBV20-1 and TRBJ2-2; perhaps TRBD1 as D (6 bases). Per germline, CDR1 DFQATT and CDR2 SNEGSKA (reference sequence). This CDR3 has 14 amino acids. With 3 bases removed from V and 6 bases from J, the gap between germline ends came to 14 bases. CDR3: CSARDRNTAGELFF. The CDR3 coding sequence is TGCAGTGCTAGGGACAGAAACACCGCCGGGGAGCTGTTTTTT.

This clonotype has more than one count but fewer than ten. V usage is TRBV10-3 and J usage is TRBJ2-3; 8 bases fit TRBD1. V shed 6 bases, J shed 0 bases, and the junction held 2 bases outside the gene matches. There are 14 residues in the CDR3. Germline CDR1 and CDR2: ENHRY and SYGVKD. CDR3 nucleotide sequence: TGTGCCATCAGGACAGGGGCTAGCACAGATACGCAGTATTTT. It is translated as CAIRTGASTDTQYF.

A few counts support this clonotype. The chain recombines TRBV6-6 with TRBJ1-1; D possibly corresponds to TRBD1 (6 bases). Germline CDR1 and CDR2: MNHNY and SVGAGI (reference sequence). V lost 5 bases and J lost 6, with 10 bases in between. The CDR3 is 12 amino acids. The CDR3: CASSTTGAEAFF. The CDR3 DNA follows: TGTGCCAGCAGTACGACAGGTGCTGAAGCTTTCTTT.

The V gene is TRBV6-5, the J gene TRBJ2-7; possibly TRBD2 for D (6 bases). Germline V gives CDR1 MNHEY, CDR2 SVGAGI. Trimming left V 4 bases short and J 4 bases short, with 11 bases between. This CDR3 spans 13 amino acids. Here the CDR3 DNA reads TGTGCCAGCAGTTTGGTACGGGAGTACGAGCAGTACTTC. Translated: CASSLVREYEQYF.

V gene TRBV12-3 or TRBV12-4 combines with J gene TRBJ2-7; TRBD1 matches 7 bases. V dropped 6 bases and J dropped 0; count of bases not matched to a gene: 5. This CDR3 comprises 14 residues. The CDR3: CASRIRDSSYEQYF. CDR3 in DNA: TGTGCCAGCAGAATCCGGGACAGCTCCTACGAGCAGTACTTC.

V is TRBV7-9 and J is TRBJ1-1; 7 bases match TRBD1. The V and J ends lost 5 bases and 8 bases, in that order; junction bases with no gene match: 11. Germline assignment: CDR1 SEHNR and CDR2 FQNEAQ (reference sequence). The CDR3 has 14 residues. CDR3 amino acids: CASSTNTGVEEAFF. The DNA of the CDR3 is TGTGCCAGCAGCACCAATACAGGGGTAGAGGAAGCTTTCTTT.

This clonotype was seen more than once but under ten times. The chain has TRBV20-1 and TRBJ1-6, with D unresolved. The CDR3 runs to 14 residues. V gave up 1 base and J gave up 9 bases, with 13 bases separating them. Germline assignment: CDR1 DFQATT and CDR2 SNEGSKA (reference sequence). CDR3 nucleotides: TGCAGTGCTAGAGTGGCGGGAGGTGGTTCACCCCTCCACTTT. It is translated as CSARVAGGGSPLHF.

At least ten counts were recorded for this clonotype. The chain recombines TRBV6-1 with TRBJ2-3; 16 bases are shared with TRBD2. The junction had 6 bases not matched to a gene; V was cut back by 6 bases and J by 6 bases. The CDR3 length is 16 residues. Looked up from germline, CDR1 is MNHNS and CDR2 is SASEGT. CDR3 sequence reads: CASRLGLAGGTDTQYF. CDR3 sequence (DNA): TGTGCCAGCAGACTGGGACTAGCGGGGGGGACCGATACGCAGTATTTT.

This clonotype appeared a few times. The gene calls are TRBV7-2 and TRBJ2-2; D gene unclear. CDR1 and CDR2 from the germline V gene are SGHTA and FQGNSA. V lost 5 bases, J lost 7 bases, and 8 bases lay in between. The CDR3 runs to 12 residues. The CDR3 loop is CASSPVIGELFF. CDR3 nucleotides: TGTGCCAGCAGCCCTGTTATCGGGGAGCTGTTTTTT. Variable domain in full (rest from reference TRBV7-2 and TRBJ2-2): GAGVSQSPSNKVTEKGKDVELRCDPISGHTALYWYRQSLGQGLEFLIYFQGNSAPDKSGLPSDRFSAERTGGSVSTLTIQRTQQEDSAVYLCASSPVIGELFFGEGSRLTVL.

The V gene is TRBV11-2, the J gene TRBJ2-5; 10 nucleotides agree with TRBD2. The V and J ends lost 1 base and 5 bases, in that order; junction bases with no gene match: 7. The germline CDR1 and CDR2 sequences are SGHAT and FQNNGV. The CDR3 spans 16 residues. CDR3 loop: CASSLVASGGVETQYF. CDR3 bases: TGTGCCAGCAGCTTAGTAGCTAGCGGGGGTGTGGAGACCCAGTACTTC.

In its sample, this clonotype was seen a few times. The chain is built from TRBV15 and TRBJ2-2, with 11 bases fitting TRBD2. The J segment lost 3 bases and the V segment lost 3 bases, leaving 6 bases of the junction unmatched. Germline assignment: CDR1 LNHNV and CDR2 YYDKDF (reference sequence). This CDR3 contains 17 residues. The CDR3 spells CATSRVSGGAHTGELFF. The CDR3 DNA follows: TGTGCCACCAGCAGGGTTAGCGGGGGGGCCCACACCGGGGAGCTGTTTTTT.

The V and J genes are TRBV24-1 and TRBJ2-6; D is uncertain. The CDR3 is 14 residues long. CDR1 is KGHDR and CDR2 is SFDVKD in the germline V gene. The V end lost 5 bases, the J end lost 0 bases, and 4 bases lay between the germline ends. This CDR3 is CATSVSSGANVLTF. The CDR3 coding sequence is TGTGCCACCAGTGTGAGCTCTGGGGCCAACGTCCTGACTTTC.